Listed below are T cell receptor beta chains from one sample, sequenced in a study of blood T cell repertoires in COVID-19. Clones were read by immunoSEQ multiplex PCR, and TCRdb kept only the in-frame ones, dropping some. The sample has about 88,000 clones, over 70% seen once; the top ten hold approximately 12%. Specimen: peripheral blood. These receptors were collected from a man older than 75 with acute or convalescent COVID-19. CDR3s include the opening cysteine and the closing phenylalanine or tryptophan. The D gene is left open where the match is weak. Size is stated for part of the rows, as once, few or many counts, or as a class when the clone is expanded.

14,NA,NA,TRBJ1-1,TRBV7-2,TGTGCCAGCAGCTTACGACTTTTGAACACTGAAGCTTTCTTT,CASSLRLLNTEAFF
15,once,NA,TRBJ2-1,TRBV9,TGTGCCAGCAGCGTAGTTGCGGGACAGACCAATGAGCAGTTCTTC,CASSVVAGQTNEQFF
14,once,TRBD2,TRBJ2-1,TRBV5-1,TGCGCCAGCAGCCTTAGCGGGGGGGCCGATGAGCAGTTCTTC,CASSLSGGADEQFF
13,NA,TRBD1,TRBJ1-1,TRBV28,TGTGCCAGCAGGGGACAGCAGAACACTGAAGCTTTCTTT,CASRGQQNTEAFF
16,NA,TRBD1,TRBJ1-1,TRBV5-1,TGCGCCAGCAACCCATTATCGGGACAGGGGGGCACTGAAGCTTTCTTT,CASNPLSGQGGTEAFF
16,NA,NA,TRBJ2-7,TRBV19,TGTGCCAGTAGTTCGAGACTAGGACAGGCCCCCTACGAGCAGTACTTC,CASSSRLGQAPYEQYF
16,NA,NA,TRBJ1-2,TRBV27,TGTGCCAGCAGTGTTGATGTGTCCGCCAGAAACTATGGCTACACCTTC,CASSVDVSARNYGYTF
16,NA,TRBD1,TRBJ2-5,TRBV3-1/TRBV3-2,TGTGCCAGCAGCCACCTCCGGGACAGGGGGCAAGAGACCCAGTACTTC,CASSHLRDRGQETQYF
15,NA,TRBD1,TRBJ2-1,TRBV7-2,TGTGCCAGCAGCTCAAACAGGGGCGCCTACAATGAGCAGTTCTTC,CASSSNRGAYNEQFF
16,NA,NA,TRBJ1-3,TRBV19,TGTGCCAGTAGTATCTTTCGGGGGGCGGCTGGAAACACCATATATTTT,CASSIFRGAAGNTIYF
13,NA,TRBD1,TRBJ1-5,TRBV27,TGTGCCACCGGGACAGGGGTGGAGATGCCCCAGCATTTT,CATGTGVEMPQHF
13,NA,TRBD1,TRBJ1-2,TRBV10-3,TGTGCCACCCGGGACAGGGGTGAATGGGGCTACACCTTC,CATRDRGEWGYTF
15,NA,NA,TRBJ2-3,TRBV6-1,TGTGCCAGCAGTGAACTGGGGGCGAGAACAGATACGCAGTATTTT,CASSELGARTDTQYF
15,few,NA,TRBJ2-1,TRBV3-1/TRBV3-2,TGTGCCAGCAGCCAAGGGCAGGGGATCGACAATGAGCAGTTCTTC,CASSQGQGIDNEQFF
18,NA,TRBD1,TRBJ2-6,TRBV9,TGTGCCAGCAGCCATGGACAGGGGCTATCCTCTGGGGCCAACGTCCTGACTTTC,CASSHGQGLSSGANVLTF
15,NA,NA,TRBJ2-3,TRBV23-1,TGCGCCAGCAGGGACGGGGAGCGACTCACAGATACGCAGTATTTT,CASRDGERLTDTQYF
14,once,TRBD1,TRBJ2-7,TRBV5-6,TGTGCCAGCAGCTTAGACAGGGTCTCGACCGAGCAGTACTTC,CASSLDRVSTEQYF
14,NA,NA,TRBJ2-1,TRBV4-1,TGCGCCAGCAGCCTGCTACCCCCCTACAATGAGCAGTTCTTC,CASSLLPPYNEQFF
16,NA,TRBD1,TRBJ2-7,TRBV6-2/TRBV6-3,TGTGCCAGCAGTTACCAGGACAGGGCTCCGACCTACGAGCAGTACTTC,CASSYQDRAPTYEQYF
16,NA,NA,TRBJ2-7,TRBV11-2,TGTGCCAGCAGCCTTAGCTACGTTAAGAGCTCCTACGAGCAGTACTTC,CASSLSYVKSSYEQYF
17,NA,TRBD2,TRBJ2-3,TRBV10-3,TGTGCCATCAGTTACCTAGCGGGAGGGACAAGCACAGATACGCAGTATTTT,CAISYLAGGTSTDTQYF
13,few,TRBD2,TRBJ2-7,TRBV30,TGTGCCTGGAATGGGGAGGGTAGGGACGAGCAGTACTTC,CAWNGEGRDEQYF
16,NA,NA,TRBJ1-5,TRBV28,TGTGCCAGCACCAAGGTGGGGGGGGGTTTCAATCAGCCCCAGCATTTT,CASTKVGGGFNQPQHF
13,NA,TRBD1,TRBJ2-5,TRBV24-1,TGTGCCACCAGTGAAGGGGACAGGGGGACCCAGTACTTC,CATSEGDRGTQYF
16,NA,NA,TRBJ1-6,TRBV18,TGTGCCAGCTCACCACAAAAGGCAGGGCCAAATTCACCCCTCCACTTT,CASSPQKAGPNSPLHF
15,NA,NA,TRBJ2-5,TRBV29-1,TGCAGCGTTGAACCTCAGGGAGGCGGCCAAGAGACCCAGTACTTC,CSVEPQGGGQETQYF
15,NA,NA,TRBJ1-4,TRBV19,TGTGCCAGTAGCCCCCTCATAAGGGGCGGTGAAAAACTGTTTTTT,CASSPLIRGGEKLFF
15,NA,TRBD1,TRBJ2-4,TRBV27,TGTGCCAGCAGTTTAAGATTTGGGACAGAAAACATTCAGTACTTC,CASSLRFGTENIQYF
13,NA,NA,TRBJ1-4,TRBV30,TGTGCCTGGAGTTCCCCGGTGGGCCCTCAGCTACTTTTT,CAWSSPVGPQLLF
13,NA,NA,TRBJ1-4,TRBV30,TGTGCCTCGTCCGGACAGAGGAATGAAAAACTGTTTTTT,CASSGQRNEKLFF
13,NA,NA,TRBJ1-2,TRBV9,TGTGCCAGCAGCGTAGGGCAGGGGTATGGCTACACCTTC,CASSVGQGYGYTF
13,NA,TRBD1,TRBJ2-1,TRBV10-3,TGTGCCATCAGGAAGGGACAGCCCAATGAGCAGTTCTTC,CAIRKGQPNEQFF
14,NA,NA,TRBJ1-5,TRBV19,TGTGCCAGTAGTATTCAGGGGAGCAATCAGCCCCAGCATTTT,CASSIQGSNQPQHF
15,NA,NA,TRBJ1-2,TRBV28,TGTGCCAGCAGTCCCCACGGGCCGGAGAGGGTTGGCTACACCTTC,CASSPHGPERVGYTF
17,NA,NA,TRBJ2-5,TRBV7-9,TGTGCCAGCAGCCCATGGGGGAACGGGGGGCCCCAAGAGACCCAGTACTTC,CASSPWGNGGPQETQYF